The 28 T cell receptor beta chains reported below all come from one sample, sequenced in a study of identical twins. TCRdb re-analysed the 5' RACE reads in MiXCR, keeping a single row per CDR3 protein. The profile shows 1.5 million to 2 million distinct CDR3 sequences, roughly a third of them singletons. Sequenced input: cord blood. These receptors all stem from a newborn girl in good health.

DNA for the CDR3: TGCAGCGTTGCTCCGTCTAGCGGGGGTCAAGAGACCCAGTACTTC. Translation gives CSVAPSSGGQETQYF. This chain joins TRBV29-1 and TRBJ2-5; 10 positions agree with TRBD2. Losses at the gene ends were 4 bases for V and 2 bases for J; bases not matched to a gene: 7. The CDR3 covers 15 residues. Germline assignment: CDR1 SQVTM and CDR2 ANQGSEA. Using reference TRBV29-1 and TRBJ2-5 for the parts outside the CDR3, the full variable domain is SAVISQKPSRDICQRGTSLTIQCQVDSQVTMMFWYRQQPGQSLTLIATANQGSEATYESGFVIDKFPISRPNLTFSTLTVSNMSPEDSSIYLCSVAPSSGGQETQYFGPGTRLLVL.

The chain links TRBV6-5 to TRBJ1-2; tentative D call: TRBD1 (5 bases). The CDR3 has 17 amino acids. Trimming pared 0 bases from V and 4 bases from J, leaving 18 bases between. CDR1 and CDR2 from the germline V gene are MNHEY and SVGAGI. The CDR3 is CASSYSNPGTGGYGYTF. In DNA, the CDR3 is TGTGCCAGCAGTTACTCGAATCCAGGGACGGGTGGCTATGGCTACACCTTC.

Notes on this clonotype: Being one base from a much bigger clone, this may be a read error. V is TRBV4-1 and J is TRBJ2-1; 9 positions match TRBD2. Germline assignment: CDR1 MGHRA and CDR2 YSYEKL. This CDR3 region has 14 residues. For the CDR3, the DNA is TGCGCCAGCAGCCCTAGCGGGGTCCTCAATGACCAGTTCTTC. Amino acid sequence: CASSPSGVLNDQFF.

This sequence joins TRBV7-2 and TRBJ1-2; D is unresolved. V lost 1 base to trimming and J lost 4 bases, with 13 bases between them. The CDR3 is 15 residues long. The germline gives CDR1 SGHTA, CDR2 FQGNSA. The CDR3 loop reads CASSLEMRRSYGYTF. In DNA form, the CDR3 reads TGTGCCAGCAGCTTAGAGATGAGGAGATCCTATGGCTACACCTTC.

The V and J genes are TRBV4-2 and TRBJ2-7; D might be TRBD2 (6 bases). V was trimmed by 1 base and J by 0 bases, leaving 16 bases between them. Germline lookup yields CDR1 LGHNA and CDR2 YNFKEQ. The CDR3 extends over 17 amino acids. DNA of the CDR3: TGTGCCAGCAGCCAAGTCCAAAACAGGAGGGGCTCCTACGAGCAGTACTTC. The encoded protein is CASSQVQNRRGSYEQYF.

This clonotype was seen at least ten times. The J gene is TRBJ2-5, the V gene TRBV29-1, with D possibly TRBD1 on 6 matching bases. This CDR3 has 13 residues. V lost 6 bases, J lost 0 bases, and 11 bases lay in between. Per the germline V gene, CDR1 is SQVTM and CDR2 is ANQGSEA. CDR3 DNA sequence: TGCAGCGTGGGGGCACACGACCAAGAGACCCAGTACTTC. Protein sequence: CSVGAHDQETQYF.

This clonotype was picked up many times. The chain combines TRBV10-3 with TRBJ2-1; no clear D gene. V lost 0 bases and J lost 10, with 13 bases in between. This CDR3 is 14 amino acids long. Germline CDR1 reads ENHRY; CDR2 reads SYGVKD. CDR3 bases: TGTGCCATCAGTGAGTCGGGTAGGCCTTCCGAGCAGTTCTTC. Its protein product is CAISESGRPSEQFF.

The chain combines TRBV2 with TRBJ2-1; 7 nucleotides line up with TRBD2. The CDR3 extends over 18 amino acids. V lost 1 base and J lost 2; bases outside the gene matches: 11. Germline-derived CDR1 and CDR2 are SNHLY and FYNNEI. CDR3 residues: CASSEGVFSGLAYNEQFF. The CDR3 DNA sequence: TGTGCCAGCAGTGAAGGGGTCTTTAGCGGGCTGGCCTACAATGAGCAGTTCTTC.

The rearrangement links TRBV5-1 to TRBJ2-7; D is undetermined. Germline values: CDR1 SGHRS, CDR2 YFSETQ. This CDR3 comprises 15 residues. V was clipped by 0 bases and J by 7 bases, with 17 bases between them. The CDR3 DNA is TGCGCCAGCAGCTTGGCCACAACCGGGTACAATGAGCAGTACTTC. It is translated as CASSLATTGYNEQYF. The full variable domain, with the rest looked up from reference TRBV5-1 and TRBJ2-7, is KAGVTQTPRYLIKTRGQQVTLSCSPISGHRSVSWYQQTPGQGLQFLFEYFSETQRNKGNFPGRFSGRQFSNSRSEMNVSTLELGDSALYLCASSLATTGYNEQYFGPGTRLTVT.

This clonotype was observed a handful of times. The chain links TRBV2 to TRBJ1-2, with a possible D match to TRBD1 (5 bases). This CDR3 is built from 15 residues. The V gene lost 7 bases and the J gene lost 0 bases, with 15 bases spanning the gap. In germline, CDR1 is SNHLY, CDR2 FYNNEI. The CDR3 is CASTTQGTTNYGYTF. The CDR3 nucleotides read TGTGCCAGCACCACGCAGGGAACCACTAACTATGGCTACACCTTC.

The V gene is TRBV15, the J gene TRBJ1-2, with no clear D. V gave up 3 bases and J gave up 2 bases, with 10 bases separating them. CDR3 size: 14 residues. Germline-derived CDR1 and CDR2 are LNHNV and YYDKDF (reference sequence). The CDR3 sequence: CATSSWTANYGYTF. In DNA, the CDR3 is TGTGCCACCAGCAGTTGGACCGCGAACTATGGCTACACCTTC.

The CDR3 DNA reads as TGTGCCAGCAGTACCCGGGACCGTCCCTCCTACGAGCAGTACTTC. As protein: CASSTRDRPSYEQYF. This chain joins TRBV28 and TRBJ2-7; the D call may be TRBD1 or TRBD2 (5 bases each). Trimming left V 5 bases short and J 0 bases short, with 14 bases between. There are 15 residues in the CDR3. Per the germline V gene, CDR1 is MDHEN and CDR2 is SYDVKM. Full variable domain (outside the CDR3, taken from reference TRBV28 and TRBJ2-7): DVKVTQSSRYLVKRTGEKVFLECVQDMDHENMFWYRQDPGLGLRLIYFSYDVKMKEKGDIPEGYSVSREKKERFSLILESASTNQTSMYLCASSTRDRPSYEQYFGPGTRLTVT.

The chain links TRBV15 to TRBJ2-7; a possible D gene is TRBD1 (6 bases). The CDR3 runs to 15 residues. Germline V gene sequence: CDR1 LNHNV, CDR2 YYDKDF (reference sequence). Trimming shortened V by 3 bases and J by 1 base, and 13 bases separated the two germline ends. The CDR3 is CATSRGRDTSYEQYF. CDR3 DNA: TGTGCCACCAGCAGGGGACGGGACACTTCCTACGAGCAGTACTTC.

This chain joins TRBV12-5 and TRBJ1-1; unclear D gene. This CDR3 spans 11 amino acids. Germline values: CDR1 LGHNT, CDR2 FRNRAP. V was pared by 6 bases and J by 8 bases, with 10 bases between. The CDR3 protein is CASGPPGEAFF. The CDR3 DNA reads as TGTGCTAGTGGCCCCCCGGGGGAAGCTTTCTTT. The variable domain in full, completed from reference TRBV12-5 and TRBJ1-1, reads DARVTQTPRHKVTEMGQEVTMRCQPILGHNTVFWYRQTMMQGLELLAYFRNRAPLDDSGMPKDRFSAEMPDATLATLKIQPSEPRDSAVYFCASGPPGEAFFGQGTRLTVV.

This clonotype occurred a few times. The chain couples TRBV25-1 to TRBJ2-7; the D call may be TRBD1 or TRBD2 (5 bases each). V was cut by 2 bases and J by 3 bases, with 11 bases left in between. The germline V gene has CDR1 MGHDK and CDR2 SYGVNS. This CDR3 is 14 amino acids long. CDR3 residues: CASSEGTANYEQYF. The CDR3 coding sequence is TGTGCCAGCAGTGAAGGGACCGCAAACTACGAGCAGTACTTC.

The rearrangement links TRBV7-9 to TRBJ2-4, with 7 bases aligning to TRBD2. The assigned J gene may be wrong: the sequence end matches TRBJ2-7 better. The CDR3 length is 16 residues. CDR1 and CDR2 from the germline V gene are SEHNR and FQNEAQ (reference sequence). CDR3 sequence reads: CASSSPAGKTTYEQYF. The CDR3 DNA reads as TGTGCCAGCAGCTCCCCAGCGGGGAAGACAACCTACGAGCAGTACTTC.

The chain is built from TRBV20-1 and TRBJ2-7; a possible D gene is TRBD1 (6 bases). This CDR3 region has 13 residues. Germline V CDR1 and CDR2: DFQATT, SNEGSKA (reference sequence). Trimming cost V 5 bases and J 3 bases, with 14 bases left between them. CDR3 DNA: TGCAGTGCTGGCCCCACAGGGTACTACGAGCAGTACTTC. This gives the protein CSAGPTGYYEQYF.

V usage is TRBV7-9 and J usage is TRBJ1-3; no clear D gene. Germline V gene lookup returns CDR1 SEHNR and CDR2 FQNEAQ (reference sequence). The CDR3 sequence is 15 residues long. Trimming removed 1 base from V and 0 bases from J, with 7 bases in between. CDR3 amino acids: CASSLEFRSGNTIYF. Written as DNA, the CDR3 is TGTGCCAGCAGCTTAGAATTCCGCTCTGGAAACACCATATATTTT.

The table lists this clonotype with a count of one. This chain joins TRBV20-1 and TRBJ1-4; 7 nucleotides align to TRBD2. The end of the DNA aligns better with TRBJ2-2, so the J call may be wrong. The germline gives CDR1 DFQATT, CDR2 SNEGSKA (reference sequence). The CDR3 loop spans 15 amino acids. The CDR3 loop reads CSARGGGRYTGELFF. The CDR3 DNA reads as TGCAGTGCTAGAGGGGGCGGGAGATACACCGGGGAGCTGTTTTTT.

The rearrangement uses TRBV9 and TRBJ2-1; the D gene is possibly TRBD2 (6 bases). CDR3 length: 16 residues. The V gene lost 3 bases and the J gene lost 2 bases, with 15 bases spanning the gap. The V gene's germline CDR1 is SGDLS and CDR2 YYNGEE. The CDR3 reads CASSAAGSPTYNEQFF. The CDR3 bases are TGTGCCAGCAGCGCTGCGGGGAGCCCAACCTACAATGAGCAGTTCTTC.

Only a few counts were recorded for this clonotype. The V gene is TRBV7-9, the J gene TRBJ1-2; the D is unclear. The length of the CDR3 is 14 residues. Germline V gene sequence: CDR1 SEHNR, CDR2 FQNEAQ (reference sequence). The V end was cut by 5 bases, the J end by 2 bases, with 12 bases between. The CDR3 DNA reads as TGTGCCAGCAGCCAGCCCAGATTCAACTATGGCTACACCTTC. Translating it yields CASSQPRFNYGYTF.

The rearrangement links TRBV5-1 to TRBJ1-2; possibly TRBD1 for D (5 bases). The CDR3 is made up of 14 amino acids. Trimming shortened V by 2 bases and J by 2 bases, and 10 bases separated the two germline ends. CDR1 and CDR2 from the germline V gene are SGHRS and YFSETQ. The CDR3 coding sequence is TGCGCCAGCAGCTTTTTATCAGGGAACTATGGCTACACCTTC. Encoded protein: CASSFLSGNYGYTF.

The CDR3 DNA reads TGTGCCAGCAGTGTGAGCGGGGTAGGGAGCAATCAGCCCCAGCATTTT. It codes for CASSVSGVGSNQPQHF. J is TRBJ1-5 and V is TRBV2; D is unclear. The CDR3 loop spans 16 amino acids. CDR1 and CDR2 from the germline V gene are SNHLY and FYNNEI. V lost 4 bases, J lost 1 base, and 14 bases lay in between.

V and J are TRBV5-4 and TRBJ1-1, with 10 bases that match TRBD1. V lost 4 bases, J lost 1 base, and 4 bases stayed unmatched. Germline-derived CDR1 and CDR2 are SGHNT and YYREEE (reference sequence). This CDR3 comprises 15 residues. CDR3 loop: CASSGTGVANTEAFF. CDR3 nucleotide sequence: TGTGCCAGCAGCGGGACAGGGGTTGCGAACACTGAAGCTTTCTTT.

The chain joins TRBV18 to TRBJ2-3, with TRBD2 identical over 7 bases. Germline V gene data show CDR1 as KGHSH and CDR2 as LQKENI. The CDR3 extends over 15 amino acids. V gave up 3 bases and J gave up 2 bases; unmatched junction bases: 5. The CDR3 spells CASSPSSGPTDTQYF. The CDR3 DNA sequence: TGTGCCAGCTCACCCTCTAGCGGACCCACAGATACGCAGTATTTT.

This clonotype turned up a few times. This chain uses TRBV5-1 with TRBJ2-5, with 7 bases that match TRBD1. The J segment lost 3 bases and the V segment lost 6 bases, leaving 8 bases of the junction unmatched. The CDR3 is 14 residues long. The V gene's germline CDR1 is SGHRS and CDR2 YFSETQ. Written as DNA, the CDR3 is TGCGCCAGCACTCTCAGGGACAGAAAAGAGACCCAGTACTTC. Translation: CASTLRDRKETQYF.

This clonotype appeared a few times. The rearrangement uses TRBV19 and TRBJ2-4; D is perhaps TRBD1 or TRBD2 (5 bases each). The better agreement between TRBJ2-7 and the DNA end casts doubt on the J call. This CDR3 is built from 13 residues. Per germline, CDR1 LNHDA and CDR2 SQIVND (reference sequence). The CDR3 protein is CASSTRDGYEQYF. The CDR3 DNA follows: TGTGCCAGTAGTACGAGGGACGGCTACGAGCAGTACTTC.

This sequence joins TRBV28 and TRBJ2-3; 8 bases are shared with TRBD2. The V gene's germline CDR1 is MDHEN and CDR2 SYDVKM. This CDR3 is 18 amino acids long. V was clipped by 5 bases and J by 3 bases; unmatched bases: 16. The chain's CDR3 is CASSKLIYISGGTDTQYF. The CDR3 nucleotides are TGTGCCAGCAGTAAACTCATATATATATCGGGGGGGACAGATACGCAGTATTTT.